What follows are 32 T cell receptor beta chains derived from one specimen sequenced in a study of cytomegalovirus exposure and HLA in healthy donors. Primers: 60 Vbeta forward and 13 Jbeta reverse. The method was immunoSEQ multiplex PCR; TCRdb's version includes in-frame clones alone and lacks a portion of them. The data contain 150,000 to 200,000 clones, roughly 80% of them seen just once; the ten biggest clones take up 1.5% to 2%. Material: PBMCs. These receptors all stem from a woman aged 18-29 years in good health and CMV-seronegative.

This clone was recorded a few times. The gene calls are TRBV4-3 and TRBJ2-2; 11 bases match TRBD2. V shed 4 bases, J shed 2 bases, and the junction held 3 bases outside the gene matches. CDR3 length: 16 amino acids. Germline CDR1 is LGHNA and CDR2 is YSLEER. CDR3 in DNA: TGCGCCAGCAGCCCCCGACTAGCGGGAAACACCGGGGAGCTGTTTTTT. Protein product: CASSPRLAGNTGELFF.

V and J are TRBV4-3 and TRBJ2-5; perhaps TRBD2 as D (5 bases). The CDR3 is 15 residues long. Germline V gene sequence: CDR1 LGHNA, CDR2 YSLEER. Trimming removed 0 bases from V and 0 bases from J, with 8 bases in between. This CDR3 reads CASSQDRGYQETQYF. CDR3 DNA sequence: TGCGCCAGCAGCCAAGATCGAGGGTACCAAGAGACCCAGTACTTC.

The rearrangement links TRBV7-2 to TRBJ2-1, with 11 bases identical to TRBD2. CDR1 is SGHTA, CDR2 FQGNSA, per germline. The CDR3 is 15 residues long. The trim removed 3 bases at V and 10 bases at J, leaving 8 bases unmatched. The CDR3 nucleotides are TGTGCCAGCAGCTTCTTACTAGCGGGGGCCGCCGAGCAGTTCTTC. It is translated as CASSFLLAGAAEQFF.

The chain recombines TRBV10-1 with TRBJ2-2; a weak D match, TRBD2 (6 bases). CDR3 length equals 16 residues. CDR1 WNHNN and CDR2 SYGVQD come from the germline V gene (reference sequence). With 3 bases removed from V and 6 bases from J, the gap between germline ends came to 17 bases. The CDR3 nucleotides read TGCGCCAGCAGTGATAAAAGGACCGGGAGTGCCGGGGAGCTGTTTTTT. This sequence encodes CASSDKRTGSAGELFF.

The V gene is TRBV7-9, the J gene TRBJ2-3; 12 bases agree with TRBD2. The CDR3 is 18 residues long. Germline trimming cut 2 bases from V and 5 bases from J; bases unmatched to any gene: 11. Germline V gene lookup returns CDR1 SEHNR and CDR2 FQNEAQ (reference sequence). CDR3 region: CASSLWPPPSGRGDTQYF. The CDR3 DNA sequence: TGTGCCAGCAGCTTATGGCCACCTCCTAGCGGGAGGGGAGATACGCAGTATTTT. Filled out from reference TRBV7-9 and TRBJ2-3, the complete variable domain reads DTGVSQNPRHKITKRGQNVTFRCDPISEHNRLYWYRQTLGQGPEFLTYFQNEAQLEKSRLLSDRFSAERPKGSFSTLEIQRTEQGDSAMYLCASSLWPPPSGRGDTQYFGPGTRLTVL.

This clone was seen a single time. The V and J genes are TRBV11-2 and TRBJ2-7; D is perhaps TRBD1 (6 bases). The germline V gene encodes CDR1 SGHAT and CDR2 FQNNGV. Trimming shortened V by 1 base and J by 0 bases, and 7 bases separated the two germline ends. This CDR3 region has 14 residues. Here the CDR3 reads CASSLGDNSYEQYV. The CDR3 DNA follows: TGTGCCAGCAGCTTAGGGGACAACTCCTACGAGCAGTACGTC.

The chain uses TRBV27 and TRBJ2-1; 8 bases are a match to TRBD2. This CDR3 is built from 15 residues. V dropped 5 bases and J dropped 7; count of bases not matched to a gene: 10. CDR1 and CDR2 (germline): MNHEY, SMNVEV (reference sequence). The CDR3 sequence: CASSPTAGVYNEQFF. The CDR3 bases are TGTGCCAGCAGTCCAACAGCGGGAGTTTATAATGAGCAGTTCTTC.

This clone was counted a single time. The junction departs from germline at one end; a sequencing error may be responsible. The rearrangement links TRBV6-1 to TRBJ1-5; no clear D gene. CDR1 and CDR2 (germline): MNHNS, SASEGT. The CDR3 contains 14 residues. The DNA for the CDR3 is TGTGCCAGCAGTGCCGCCCGAGGCAAGCAGCCCCAGCATTTT. Its translation is CASSAARGKQPQHF.

This clone was recorded a few times. The CDR3 DNA is TGTGCCAGCAGTCCTACTAACGGGGTTGGCGGGACTGAAGCTTTCTTT. Translated: CASSPTNGVGGTEAFF. The rearrangement links TRBV27 to TRBJ1-1; D is uncertain. Germline CDR1 is MNHEY and CDR2 is SMNVEV (reference sequence). The ends were cut back, 5 bases at V and 5 bases at J, with 21 bases in the middle. The CDR3 runs to 16 residues.

The CDR3, as DNA: TGTGCCAGCAGCGACCCGGACAGGGATATAGAGACCCAGTACTTC. Translating gives CASSDPDRDIETQYF. The chain carries TRBV7-2 and TRBJ2-5, with 8 bases identical to TRBD1. The CDR3 sequence is 15 residues long. Trimming took 5 bases from V and 4 from J; bases not matched to a gene: 9. Germline V lookup: CDR1 SGHTA, CDR2 FQGNSA.

The genes are TRBV4-2 and TRBJ1-1, with no clear D. This CDR3 spans 14 amino acids. Germline V gene sequence: CDR1 LGHNA, CDR2 YNFKEQ. V lost 4 bases, J lost 1 base, and 10 bases lay in between. The CDR3 loop is CASSLPSGNTEAFF. The CDR3 region has the DNA TGTGCCAGCAGCCTACCCTCGGGGAACACTGAAGCTTTCTTT.

V is TRBV9 and J is TRBJ1-1; 8 bases agree with TRBD1. This CDR3 is built from 14 residues. Unmatched junction bases numbered 5, after V lost 4 bases and J lost 3 bases. Germline CDR1 SGDLS, CDR2 YYNGEE. Here the CDR3 reads CASSTTGGYTEAFF. In DNA, the CDR3 is TGTGCCAGCAGCACCACAGGGGGATACACTGAAGCTTTCTTT.

This sequence joins TRBV7-9 and TRBJ1-1; perhaps TRBD1 as D (5 bases). The CDR3 spans 16 residues. CDR1 and CDR2 (germline): SEHNR, FQNEAQ (reference sequence). V gave up 6 bases and J gave up 2 bases, with 19 bases separating them. CDR3 sequence reads: CASSPGPTGGNTEAFF. CDR3 coding DNA: TGTGCCAGCAGTCCCGGGCCGACGGGGGGTAACACTGAAGCTTTCTTT.

J is TRBJ2-2 and V is TRBV7-2; 8 positions agree with TRBD2. Germline V lookup: CDR1 SGHTA, CDR2 FQGNSA. Trimming took 6 bases from V and 6 from J; bases not matched to a gene: 9. The CDR3 totals 15 residues. The CDR3 sequence: CASSFQAGGSGELFF. In DNA form, the CDR3 reads TGTGCCAGCAGTTTTCAGGCGGGAGGATCCGGGGAGCTGTTTTTT.

The chain has TRBV9 and TRBJ2-2; 10 bases are shared with TRBD2. Unmatched junction bases numbered 10, after V lost 3 bases and J lost 5 bases. CDR1 is SGDLS, CDR2 YYNGEE, per germline. The CDR3 loop spans 17 amino acids. The CDR3: CASSAPDQAGGTGELFF. The CDR3 region has the DNA TGTGCCAGCAGCGCCCCCGACCAAGCGGGAGGGACCGGGGAGCTGTTTTTT.

This CDR3 reads CASSRGPSEGYTF. The CDR3 nucleotides read TGTGCCAGCTCACGGGGGCCTTCAGAGGGCTACACCTTC. The chain is built from TRBV18 and TRBJ1-2; a possible D gene is TRBD1 (6 bases). Trimming stripped 4 bases from V and 8 bases from J, with 14 bases between. This CDR3 is built from 13 residues. CDR1 KGHSH and CDR2 LQKENI come from the germline V gene.

V gene TRBV4-2 combines with J gene TRBJ2-1; 15 bases fit TRBD2. CDR3 length: 18 amino acids. Germline trimming cut 1 base from V and 2 bases from J; bases unmatched to any gene: 3. Germline-derived CDR1 and CDR2 are LGHNA and YNFKEQ. CDR3 in DNA: TGTGCCAGCAGCCAAGGGACTAGCGGGAGGGCCCCCTACAATGAGCAGTTCTTC. This encodes CASSQGTSGRAPYNEQFF.

The chain links TRBV7-2 to TRBJ2-5, with 7 bases that match TRBD1. This CDR3 is 11 amino acids long. From germline, CDR1 is SGHTA and CDR2 FQGNSA. V shed 5 bases, J shed 13 bases, and the junction held 7 bases outside the gene matches. The chain's CDR3 is CASSTGTAPYF. Written as DNA, the CDR3 is TGTGCCAGCAGCACTGGGACAGCTCCGTACTTC.

This clone was detected many times. This rearrangement joins TRBV4-3 to TRBJ2-2; D gene unclear. The CDR3 extends over 13 amino acids. The germline gives CDR1 LGHNA, CDR2 YSLEER. Between the trimmed V and J ends, which lost 0 bases and 8 bases, there was a span of 7 bases. The CDR3 DNA reads as TGCGCCAGCAGCCAAGATTTGTATGGGGAGCTGTTTTTT. This gives the protein CASSQDLYGELFF.

This sequence joins TRBV4-1 and TRBJ2-1; D may be TRBD1 (6 bases). This CDR3 has 16 amino acids. Germline-derived CDR1 and CDR2 are MGHRA and YSYEKL. Trimming took off 0 bases at V and 4 bases at J, with 13 bases between the two ends. In DNA, the CDR3 is TGCGCCAGCAGCCAAGAAGGGCCAGGGGCTTACAATGAGCAGTTCTTC. Translation: CASSQEGPGAYNEQFF.

This clone showed up just once. The J gene is TRBJ1-5, the V gene TRBV28, with 8 bases that match TRBD1. This CDR3 is 16 amino acids long. The V and J ends lost 3 bases and 2 bases, in that order; junction bases with no gene match: 6. The germline gives CDR1 MDHEN, CDR2 SYDVKM. Here the CDR3 DNA reads TGTGCCAGCAGTTTGGGCAGGGGGCTAGGCAATCAGCCCCAGCATTTT. Its protein is CASSLGRGLGNQPQHF.

This clone was detected a few times. The chain joins TRBV29-1 to TRBJ1-1; a weak D match, TRBD1 (5 bases). There are 14 residues in the CDR3. Germline V CDR1 and CDR2: SQVTM, ANQGSEA. Trimming shortened V by 2 bases and J by 2 bases, and 12 bases separated the two germline ends. In DNA, the CDR3 is TGCAGCGTTGAACACGCGGGGGATAACACTGAAGCTTTCTTT. Translating gives CSVEHAGDNTEAFF.

The chain carries TRBV27 and TRBJ1-1; D not certain. V lost 0 bases to trimming and J lost 1 base, with 3 bases between them. Germline assignment: CDR1 MNHEY and CDR2 SMNVEV (reference sequence). The CDR3 has 13 residues. The CDR3 loop reads CASSLSRNTEAFF. The CDR3 region has the DNA TGTGCCAGCAGTTTATCGCGGAACACTGAAGCTTTCTTT.

The genes are TRBV5-5 and TRBJ2-5, with a possible D match to TRBD2 (6 bases). The CDR3 is 14 amino acids. Germline V lookup: CDR1 SGHKS, CDR2 YYEKEE (reference sequence). Trimming took off 0 bases at V and 2 bases at J, with 8 bases between the two ends. The CDR3 protein is CASSLEGTQETQYF. The CDR3 nucleotides are TGTGCCAGCAGCTTGGAAGGGACTCAAGAGACCCAGTACTTC.

The rearrangement joins TRBV25-1 to TRBJ2-5; the D gene is possibly TRBD2 (6 bases). The CDR3 covers 16 residues. Germline V gene sequence: CDR1 MGHDK, CDR2 SYGVNS. V shed 4 bases and J shed 2 bases, with 17 bases lying between them. CDR3 DNA: TGTGCCAGCAGTGCAGGTAGCGGCAACCTTCAAGAGACCCAGTACTTC. It yields the protein CASSAGSGNLQETQYF.

The chain recombines TRBV27 with TRBJ2-7; TRBD1 matches at 11 bases. Unmatched junction bases numbered 3, after V lost 2 bases and J lost 3 bases. Germline values: CDR1 MNHEY, CDR2 SMNVEV (reference sequence). The CDR3 spans 15 residues. The CDR3, as DNA: TGTGCCAGCAGTTTAGGGACAGGGGGTCTCTACGAGCAGTACGTC. Amino acids: CASSLGTGGLYEQYV.

CDR3 sequence reads: CASRPQGNNSPLHF. CDR3 DNA sequence: TGCGCCAGCAGGCCACAGGGAAATAATTCACCCCTCCACTTT. V usage is TRBV4-3 and J usage is TRBJ1-6; D might be TRBD1 (6 bases). The CDR3 is made up of 14 amino acids. V was pared by 6 bases and J by 5 bases, with 11 bases between. Germline values: CDR1 LGHNA, CDR2 YSLEER.

This chain uses TRBV6-5 with TRBJ1-1, with D unresolved. The V gene's germline CDR1 is MNHEY and CDR2 SVGAGI. V lost 5 bases, J lost 1 base, and 8 bases lay in between. This CDR3 is built from 13 residues. The CDR3 coding sequence is TGTGCCAGCAGTGACATCAAGAACACTGAAGCTTTCTTT. This gives the protein CASSDIKNTEAFF.

This chain uses TRBV28 with TRBJ2-1; D unclear. The CDR3 has 15 residues. Germline V gene sequence: CDR1 MDHEN, CDR2 SYDVKM. V lost 1 base and J 7 bases, leaving 14 bases between the germline ends. In nucleotides, the CDR3 is TGTGCCAGCAGTTTATCACCACCTAGTGGGAATGAGCAGTTCTTC. It yields the protein CASSLSPPSGNEQFF.

This clone was detected only once. The chain recombines TRBV7-9 with TRBJ2-3, with 13 bases matching TRBD2. CDR1 and CDR2 from the germline V gene are SEHNR and FQNEAQ (reference sequence). J was trimmed by 2 bases and V by 5 bases; bases with no gene match: 7. The CDR3 totals 17 residues. The CDR3 loop is CASSPPGLAGNTDTQYF. DNA for the CDR3: TGTGCCAGCAGCCCGCCGGGACTAGCGGGAAACACAGATACGCAGTATTTT.

This clone is a singleton in its sample. The V gene is TRBV11-3, the J gene TRBJ1-1; D possibly corresponds to TRBD1 (6 bases). Germline loops: CDR1 SGHNT, CDR2 YENEEA. This CDR3 is built from 14 residues. With 1 base removed from V and 7 bases from J, the gap between germline ends came to 13 bases. The chain's CDR3 is CASSLGAGVSEAFF. CDR3 nucleotide sequence: TGTGCCAGCAGCTTAGGCGCAGGGGTCAGTGAAGCTTTCTTT. The whole variable domain, remainder taken from reference TRBV11-3 and TRBJ1-1, is EAGVVQSPRYKIIEKKQPVAFWCNPISGHNTLYWYLQNLGQGPELLIRYENEEAVDDSQLPKDRFSAERLKGVDSTLKIQPAELGDSAVYLCASSLGAGVSEAFFGQGTRLTVV.

This chain links TRBV28 with TRBJ1-5, with 8 bases aligning to TRBD1. The junction had 13 bases not matched to a gene; V was cut back by 6 bases and J by 6 bases. Germline V lookup: CDR1 MDHEN, CDR2 SYDVKM. This CDR3 region has 16 residues. CDR3 sequence: CASSQLVDRAIQPQHF. DNA of the CDR3: TGTGCCAGCAGCCAGCTCGTGGACAGGGCGATTCAGCCCCAGCATTTT.